This section outlines one TCR beta chain sequence together with its context. The target antigen is unknown. These data originate in a study of blood T cells in healthy people across ages. On the study more broadly: Template switching caught about one barcoded beta molecule for each two T cells. The study's findings and limits: Higher diversity, along with more naive CD4+ cells, distinguished long-lived donors from aged donors. Diversity of TCR beta per million T cells declined in a roughly linear way with age.

The V end was cut by 0 bases, the J end by 6 bases, with 14 bases between. Germline V gene lookup returns CDR1 LGHDT and CDR2 YNNKEL (reference sequence). The CDR3 totals 16 residues. Using a J-beta primer mix together with a sample-barcoded 5' primer, a second PCR was run for roughly 6 to 11 cycles. From each sample, at least 2.5 million paired-end reads containing CDR3 were obtained. TCRdb processed the 5' RACE reads anew with MiXCR; each CDR3 protein has one entry. This sample yields approximately 1.5 million distinct CDR3 sequences, of which roughly a third are seen a single time; approximately 10% belongs to the top ten.

This TCR was sampled from a woman aged 30 to 39 in good health. The V and J genes are TRBV3-1 and TRBJ2-2; possibly TRBD1 for D (5 bases). The specimen sequenced was blood. The chain's CDR3 is CASSQEGRVIPGELFF. Here the CDR3 DNA reads TGTGCCAGCAGCCAAGAGGGCAGGGTCATCCCCGGGGAGCTGTTTTTT.